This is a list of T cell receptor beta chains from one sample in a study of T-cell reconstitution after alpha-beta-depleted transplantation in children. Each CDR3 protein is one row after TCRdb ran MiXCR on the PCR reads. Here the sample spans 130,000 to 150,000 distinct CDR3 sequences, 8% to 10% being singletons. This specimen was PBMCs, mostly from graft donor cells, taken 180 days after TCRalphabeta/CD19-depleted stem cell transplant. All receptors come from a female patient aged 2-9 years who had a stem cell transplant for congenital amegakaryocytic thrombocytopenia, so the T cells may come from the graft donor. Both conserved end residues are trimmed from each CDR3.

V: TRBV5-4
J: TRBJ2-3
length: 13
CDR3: ASSLVQGLTDTQY

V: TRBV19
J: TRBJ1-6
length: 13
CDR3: ASRQGVAYNSPLH

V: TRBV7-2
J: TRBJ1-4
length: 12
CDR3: ASSSLGGHEKLF

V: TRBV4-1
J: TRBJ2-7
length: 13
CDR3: ASSFGGSGTYEQY

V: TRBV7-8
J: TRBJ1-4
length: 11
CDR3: ASSLGTGEKLF

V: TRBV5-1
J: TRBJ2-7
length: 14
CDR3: ASTQSTGRALYEQY

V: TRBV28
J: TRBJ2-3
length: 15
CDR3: ASPRAGVFPSTDTQY

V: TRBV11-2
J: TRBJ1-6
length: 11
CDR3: ASSLLGVSPLH

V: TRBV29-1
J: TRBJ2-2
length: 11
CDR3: SVEFLQGEKLF

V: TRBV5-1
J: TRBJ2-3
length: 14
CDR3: ASSLDDPGSFDTQY

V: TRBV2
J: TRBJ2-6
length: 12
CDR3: ASTGGTGANVLT

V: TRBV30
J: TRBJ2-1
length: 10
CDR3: AWSVLLNEQF

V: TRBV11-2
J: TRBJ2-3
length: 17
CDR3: ASSWPLKPAGGSTDTQY

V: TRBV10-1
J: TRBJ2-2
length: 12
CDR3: ASMDPANTGELF

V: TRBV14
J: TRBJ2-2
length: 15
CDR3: ASSQDMPSGGTGELF

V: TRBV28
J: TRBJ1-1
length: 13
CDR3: ASSKLGTGNTEAF

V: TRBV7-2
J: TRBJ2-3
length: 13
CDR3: ASSLDGKGPDTQY

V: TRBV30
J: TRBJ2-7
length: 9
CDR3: AWEATYEQY

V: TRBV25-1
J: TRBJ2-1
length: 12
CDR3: ASSRELVNNEQF

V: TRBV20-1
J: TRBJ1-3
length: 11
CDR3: SARPGQGNTIY

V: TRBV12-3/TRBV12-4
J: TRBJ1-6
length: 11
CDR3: ASRGLRNSPLH

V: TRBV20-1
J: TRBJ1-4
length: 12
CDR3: SARGWTGVEKLF

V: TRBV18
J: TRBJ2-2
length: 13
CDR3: ASAAGTSVAGELF

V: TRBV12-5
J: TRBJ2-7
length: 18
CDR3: ASGLVQSGISGAISYEQY

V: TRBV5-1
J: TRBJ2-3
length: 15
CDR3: ASSRGRTLDLTDTQY

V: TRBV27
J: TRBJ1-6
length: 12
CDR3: ASSFRTGNSPLH

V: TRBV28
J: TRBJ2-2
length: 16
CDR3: ATAPGLAGGPGTGELF

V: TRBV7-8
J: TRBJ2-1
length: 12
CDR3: ASSSEVSYNEQF

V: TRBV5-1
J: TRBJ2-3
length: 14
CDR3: ASSLLKGQVTDTQY

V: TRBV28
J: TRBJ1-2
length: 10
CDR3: AIEQALSGYT

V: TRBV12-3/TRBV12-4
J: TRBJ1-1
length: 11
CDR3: ASSFEVNTEAF

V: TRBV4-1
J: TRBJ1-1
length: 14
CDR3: ASSQVGPGPNTEAF

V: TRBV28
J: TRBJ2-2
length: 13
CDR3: ASSLLDRHTGELF

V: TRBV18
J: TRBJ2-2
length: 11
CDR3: ASSRQDTGELF

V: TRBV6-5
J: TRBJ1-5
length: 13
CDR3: ASRLQGASNQPQH

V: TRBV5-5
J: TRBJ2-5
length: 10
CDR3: ASTQEGETQY

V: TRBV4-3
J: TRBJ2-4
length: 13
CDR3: ASSQAGNRDRGVY

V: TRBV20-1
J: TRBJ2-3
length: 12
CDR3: RVGRTGLPDTQY

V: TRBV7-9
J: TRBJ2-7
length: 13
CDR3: ASSPTGTGIYEQY

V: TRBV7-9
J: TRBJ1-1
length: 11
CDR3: ASSLALRWEAF

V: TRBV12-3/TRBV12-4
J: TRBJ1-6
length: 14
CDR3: ASSLLGFSDNSPLH

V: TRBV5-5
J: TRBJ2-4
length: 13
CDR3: ASSFSSLAKNIQY

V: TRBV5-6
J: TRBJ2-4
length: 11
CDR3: ASSLEGANIQY

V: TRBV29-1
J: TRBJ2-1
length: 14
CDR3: SVVIFGLAGRNEQF

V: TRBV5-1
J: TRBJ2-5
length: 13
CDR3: ASSSEQAQGETQY

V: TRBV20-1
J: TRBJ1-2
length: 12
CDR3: SASRPPILYGYT

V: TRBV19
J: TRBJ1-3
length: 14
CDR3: ASSIVVAEAGNTIY

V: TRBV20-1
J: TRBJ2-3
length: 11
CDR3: SASYDFTDTQY

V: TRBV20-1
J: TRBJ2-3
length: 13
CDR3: SARDPSGSADTQY

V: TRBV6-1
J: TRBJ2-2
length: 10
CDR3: ASKRSVGELF

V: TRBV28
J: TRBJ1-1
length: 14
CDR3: ASAGGQFLMNTEAF

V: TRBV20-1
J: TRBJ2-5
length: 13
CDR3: SATTGREFWETQY